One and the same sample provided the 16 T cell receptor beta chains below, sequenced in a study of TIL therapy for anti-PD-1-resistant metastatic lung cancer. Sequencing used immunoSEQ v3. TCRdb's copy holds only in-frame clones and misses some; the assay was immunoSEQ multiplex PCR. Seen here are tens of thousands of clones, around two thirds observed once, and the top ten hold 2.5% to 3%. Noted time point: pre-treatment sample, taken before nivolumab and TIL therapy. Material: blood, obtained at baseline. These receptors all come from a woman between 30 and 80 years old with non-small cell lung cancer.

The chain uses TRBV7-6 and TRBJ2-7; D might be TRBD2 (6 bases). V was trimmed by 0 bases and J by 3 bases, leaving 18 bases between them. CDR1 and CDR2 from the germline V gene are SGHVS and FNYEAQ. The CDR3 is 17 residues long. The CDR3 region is CASSLAGLARSHYEQYF. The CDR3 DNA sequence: TGTGCCAGCAGCTTAGCGGGGCTAGCGCGATCGCACTACGAGCAGTACTTC. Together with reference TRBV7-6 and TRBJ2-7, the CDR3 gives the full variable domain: GAGVSQSPRYKVTKRGQDVALRCDPISGHVSLYWYRQALGQGPEFLTYFNYEAQQDKSGLPNDRFSAERPEGSISTLTIQRTEQRDSAMYRCASSLAGLARSHYEQYFGPGTRLTVT.

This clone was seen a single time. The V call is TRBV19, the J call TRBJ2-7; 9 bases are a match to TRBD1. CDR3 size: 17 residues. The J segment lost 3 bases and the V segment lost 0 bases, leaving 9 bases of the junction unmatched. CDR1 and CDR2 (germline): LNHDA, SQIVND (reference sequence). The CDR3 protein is CASSIDATGGTFYEQYF. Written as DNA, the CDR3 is TGTGCCAGTAGTATAGACGCTACAGGGGGCACATTCTACGAGCAGTACTTC.

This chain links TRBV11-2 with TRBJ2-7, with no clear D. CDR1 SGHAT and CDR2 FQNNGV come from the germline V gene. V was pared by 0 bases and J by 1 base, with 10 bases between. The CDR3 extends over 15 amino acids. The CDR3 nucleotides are TGTGCCAGCAGCTTAGAACGAACGGCTTCCTACGAGCAGTACTTC. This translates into CASSLERTASYEQYF.

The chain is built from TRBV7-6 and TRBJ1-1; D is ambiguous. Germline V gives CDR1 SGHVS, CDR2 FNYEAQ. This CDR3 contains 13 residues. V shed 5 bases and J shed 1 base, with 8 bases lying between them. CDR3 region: CASSLWGNTEAFF. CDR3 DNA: TGTGCCAGCAGCCTGTGGGGGAACACTGAAGCTTTCTTT.

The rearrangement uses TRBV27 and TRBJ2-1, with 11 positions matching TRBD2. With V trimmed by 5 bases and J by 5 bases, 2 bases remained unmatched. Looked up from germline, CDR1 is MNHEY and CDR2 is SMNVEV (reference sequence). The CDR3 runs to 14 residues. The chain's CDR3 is CASSGLAGNNEQFF. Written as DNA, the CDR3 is TGTGCCAGCAGTGGACTAGCGGGTAACAATGAGCAGTTCTTC.

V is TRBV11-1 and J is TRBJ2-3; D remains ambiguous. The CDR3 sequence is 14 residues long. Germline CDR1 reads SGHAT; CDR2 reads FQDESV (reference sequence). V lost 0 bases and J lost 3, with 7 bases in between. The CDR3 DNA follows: TGTGCCAGCAGCTTAGCGGTTCGGACAGATACGCAGTATTTT. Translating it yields CASSLAVRTDTQYF.

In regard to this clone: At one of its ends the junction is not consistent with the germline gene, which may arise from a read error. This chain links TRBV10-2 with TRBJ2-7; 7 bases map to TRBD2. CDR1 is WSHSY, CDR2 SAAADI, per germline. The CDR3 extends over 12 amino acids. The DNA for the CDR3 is TGCGCCAGCAGTGAGTCGCAAGGCGGGAGTTGCTTC. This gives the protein CASSESQGGSCF.

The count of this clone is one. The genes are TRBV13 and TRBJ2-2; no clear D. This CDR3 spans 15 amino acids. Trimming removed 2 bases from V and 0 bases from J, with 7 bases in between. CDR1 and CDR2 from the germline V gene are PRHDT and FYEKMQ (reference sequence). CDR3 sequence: CASSLSLANTGELFF. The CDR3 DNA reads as TGTGCCAGCAGCTTATCACTCGCGAACACCGGGGAGCTGTTTTTT.

The CDR3 nucleotides are TGTGCCAGCAGCCCAGGACTAGCGGGAGTATCGGCCGGGGAGCTGTTTTTT. Protein product: CASSPGLAGVSAGELFF. J is TRBJ2-2 and V is TRBV7-8, with 13 bases that match TRBD2. The germline CDR1 and CDR2 sequences are SGHVS and FQNEAQ. The V gene end was trimmed by 5 bases and the J gene end by 6 bases; junction bases not matched to a gene: 9. The CDR3 runs to 17 residues.

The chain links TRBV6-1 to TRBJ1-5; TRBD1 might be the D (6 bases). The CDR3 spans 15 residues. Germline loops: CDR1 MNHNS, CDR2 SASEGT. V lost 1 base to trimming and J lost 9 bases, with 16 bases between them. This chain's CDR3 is CASSEERGHARPQHF. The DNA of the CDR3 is TGTGCCAGCAGTGAAGAGCGGGGACATGCTCGGCCCCAGCATTTT.

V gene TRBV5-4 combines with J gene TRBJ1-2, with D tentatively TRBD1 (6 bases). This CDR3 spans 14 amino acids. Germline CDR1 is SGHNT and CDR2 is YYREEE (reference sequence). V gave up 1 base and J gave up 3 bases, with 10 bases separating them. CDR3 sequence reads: CASSLRSGDYGYTF. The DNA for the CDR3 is TGTGCCAGCAGCTTGCGTTCAGGGGACTATGGCTACACCTTC.

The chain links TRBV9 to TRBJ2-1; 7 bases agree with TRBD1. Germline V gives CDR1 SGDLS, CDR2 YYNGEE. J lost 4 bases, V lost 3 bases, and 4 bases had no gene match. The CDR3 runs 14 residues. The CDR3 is CASSEGASYNEQFF. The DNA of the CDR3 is TGTGCCAGCAGCGAGGGGGCAAGTTACAATGAGCAGTTCTTC.

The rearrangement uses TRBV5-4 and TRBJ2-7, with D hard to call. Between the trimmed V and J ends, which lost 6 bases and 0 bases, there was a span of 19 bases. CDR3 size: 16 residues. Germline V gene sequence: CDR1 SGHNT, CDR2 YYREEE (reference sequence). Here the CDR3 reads CASIDGPELRSYEQYF. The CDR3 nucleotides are TGTGCCAGCATCGACGGACCCGAACTGCGCTCCTACGAGCAGTACTTC.

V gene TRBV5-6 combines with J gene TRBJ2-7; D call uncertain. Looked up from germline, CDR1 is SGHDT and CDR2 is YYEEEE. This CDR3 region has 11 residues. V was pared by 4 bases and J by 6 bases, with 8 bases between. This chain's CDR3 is CASSRTAEQYF. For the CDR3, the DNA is TGTGCCAGCAGCCGTACCGCCGAGCAGTACTTC.

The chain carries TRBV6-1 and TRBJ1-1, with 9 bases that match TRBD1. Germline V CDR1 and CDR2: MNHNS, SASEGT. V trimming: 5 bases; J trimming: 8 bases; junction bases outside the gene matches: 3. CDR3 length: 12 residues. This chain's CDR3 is CASSPTGGEAFF. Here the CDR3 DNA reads TGTGCCAGCAGTCCGACAGGGGGAGAAGCTTTCTTT.

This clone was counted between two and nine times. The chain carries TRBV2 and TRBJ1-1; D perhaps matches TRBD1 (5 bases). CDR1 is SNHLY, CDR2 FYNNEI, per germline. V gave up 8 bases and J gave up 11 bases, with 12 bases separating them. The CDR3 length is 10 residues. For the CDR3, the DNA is TGTGCCAGCGAAAACCGGGGGGCTTTCTTT. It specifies CASENRGAFF.